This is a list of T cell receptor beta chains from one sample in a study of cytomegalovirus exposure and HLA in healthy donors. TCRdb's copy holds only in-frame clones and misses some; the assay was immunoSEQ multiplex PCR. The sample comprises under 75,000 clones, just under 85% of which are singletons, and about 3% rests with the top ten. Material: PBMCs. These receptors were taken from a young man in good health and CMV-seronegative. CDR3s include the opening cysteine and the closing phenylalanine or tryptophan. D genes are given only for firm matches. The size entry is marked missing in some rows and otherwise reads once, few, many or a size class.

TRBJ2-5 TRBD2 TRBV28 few TGTGCCAGCAGTTCCGTAGCGGGGGAGGGGGAGACCCAGTACTTC CASSSVAGEGETQYF
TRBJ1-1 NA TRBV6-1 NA TGTGCCAGCAGGAAACTACTACAGAACACTGAAGCTTTCTTT CASRKLLQNTEAFF
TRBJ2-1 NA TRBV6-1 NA TGTGCCAGCAGTGAAGGAGACTCGCAGGGGACGCAGTTCTTC CASSEGDSQGTQFF
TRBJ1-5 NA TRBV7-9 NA TGTGCCAGCAGCGTGGATTCCGGGTCCTATAGCAATCAGCCCCAGCATTTT CASSVDSGSYSNQPQHF
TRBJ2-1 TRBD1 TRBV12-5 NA TGTGCTAGTGGCCCAGGGACAGGGGATGCTCATGAGCAGTTCTTC CASGPGTGDAHEQFF
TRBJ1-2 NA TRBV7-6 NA TGTGCCAGCAGCCTCCGTCACGGCTATGGCTACACCTTC CASSLRHGYGYTF
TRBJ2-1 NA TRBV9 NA TGTGCCAGCAGCTTTCAGGGGGACTTTTACAATGAGCAGTTCTTC CASSFQGDFYNEQFF
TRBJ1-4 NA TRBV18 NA TGTGCCAGCTCACCAGGACAGTTGGGTGAAAAACTGTTTTTT CASSPGQLGEKLFF
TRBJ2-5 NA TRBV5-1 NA TGCGCCAGCAGCTTGGTCGGCCCGGGGGAGACCCAGTACTTC CASSLVGPGETQYF
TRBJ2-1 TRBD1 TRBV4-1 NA TGCGCCAGCAGCCACGGACAGGGGCCCTACAATGAGCAGTTCTTC CASSHGQGPYNEQFF
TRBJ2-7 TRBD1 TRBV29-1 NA TGCAGCGTTGCCCCGACAGGGTTTTCCTACGAGCAGTACTTC CSVAPTGFSYEQYF
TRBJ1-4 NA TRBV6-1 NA TGTGCCAGCAGTGAAGCGGCAGGGCAAAACGAAAAACTGTTTTTT CASSEAAGQNEKLFF
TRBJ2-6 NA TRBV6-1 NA TGTGCCAGCAGTGAAGCGCGTGGGGCCAACGTCCTGACTTTC CASSEARGANVLTF
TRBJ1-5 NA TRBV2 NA TGTGCCAGCAGTGCTTCGAACAGCCATCAGCCCCAGCATTTT CASSASNSHQPQHF
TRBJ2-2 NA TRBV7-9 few TGTGCCAGCAGCACTAGCCAGACCCTGCCCGGGGAGCTGTTTTTT CASSTSQTLPGELFF
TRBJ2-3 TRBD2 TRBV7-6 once TGTGCCAGCAGCTTAGAGCCTAGCGGGTCACATACGCAGTATTTT CASSLEPSGSHTQYF
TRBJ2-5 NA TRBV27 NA TGTGCCAGCAGTTTAGACGGGTCCCCAGTAGAGACCCAGTACTTC CASSLDGSPVETQYF
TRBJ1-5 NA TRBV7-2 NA TGTGCCAGCAGCAGGGGACACTTCAACAATCAGCCCCAGCATTTT CASSRGHFNNQPQHF
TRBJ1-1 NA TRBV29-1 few TGCAGCGTTCTTGTTGGACTCACTGAAGCTTTCTTT CSVLVGLTEAFF
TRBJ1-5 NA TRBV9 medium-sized TGTGCCAGCAACTCTGGGGGCGGCAATCAGCCCCAGCATTTT CASNSGGGNQPQHF
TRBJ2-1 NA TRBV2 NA TGTGCCAGCTACCGGGACATCTACAATGAGCAGTTCTTC CASYRDIYNEQFF
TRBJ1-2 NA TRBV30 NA TGTGCCTGGACGCCGACTGGCTATGGCTACACCTTC CAWTPTGYGYTF
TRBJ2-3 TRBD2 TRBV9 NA TGTGCCAGCAGCGTAAGCGGGGGCACAGATACGCAGTATTTT CASSVSGGTDTQYF
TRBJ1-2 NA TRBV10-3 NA TGTGCCACACGGAGGACCCTCGGCCAAAACTATGGCTACACCTTC CATRRTLGQNYGYTF
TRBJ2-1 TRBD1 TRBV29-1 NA TGCAGCGCAGCGCCGGGACAGGGGGCTTTTGAGCAGTTCTTC CSAAPGQGAFEQFF
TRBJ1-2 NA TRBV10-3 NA TGTGCCATCAGTGAGTTGATACAGGGAGCCTATGGCTACACCTTC CAISELIQGAYGYTF